This TCR beta chain was recorded in a study of T cell responses to AZD1222 COVID-19 vaccine. Study-wide results and limits: Donors skewed white British and female; clonal diversity was possibly underestimated. Baseline testing showed seropositivity in only 5 or 6 AZD1222 recipients. Researchers took repertoire samples only after the peak T cell response had come. Spike-specific TCR repertoires showed rising breadth and depth after two AZD1222 doses.

J was trimmed by 1 base and V by 2 bases; bases with no gene match: 11. This CDR3 region has 20 residues. Germline CDR1 reads MGHRA; CDR2 reads YSYEKL. Worth noting for this clone: The antigen is undetermined.

The table came from immunoSEQ multiplex PCR; TCRdb's copy has only in-frame clones and leaves some out. Of more than 60,000 clones in the sample, about 79% were seen once. This material consisted of peripheral blood, taken on day 0 of AZD1222 vaccination. The sequence derives from an adult in good health. The J gene is TRBJ2-1, the V gene TRBV4-1; TRBD2 aligns across 13 bases. The CDR3 nucleotides read TGCGCCAGCAGCCAACAATTGGGACTAGCGGGGAGATATTCCTACAATGAGCAGTTCTTC. It specifies CASSQQLGLAGRYSYNEQFF.